This T cell receptor beta chain appears in the sequencing data of a study of blood T cell repertoires in COVID-19. As for the study in general: The cDNA or gDNA used as material had been derived from T cells, B-cell-depleted T cells, or PBMCs.

Germline lookup yields CDR1 SGHAT and CDR2 FQNNGV. The CDR3 is 15 amino acids. Trimming at V came to 4 bases and at J to 9 bases, leaving 9 bases not matched to a gene. The data were produced by immunoSEQ multiplex PCR, yet TCRdb's version contains in-frame clones alone and is incomplete. The top ten clones hold 2.5% to 3% of a sample with 330,000 or so clones, over 75% of them seen once. The rearrangement links TRBV11-2 to TRBJ1-6; TRBD1 aligns across 7 bases. Sequenced input: PBMCs or T cells enriched from blood (not recorded which). This receptor was identified in a woman in her 30s who had recovered from COVID-19. CDR3 nucleotides: TGTGCCAGCAGCTCCTACAGGGGTTTGAGTTCACCCCTCCACTTT. It specifies CASSSYRGLSSPLHF.